This T cell receptor beta chain was retrieved from a study of blood T cell repertoires in COVID-19. Study-level background: There were acute and convalescent COVID-19 samples, and they came from the United States, Italy and Spain. Sample material is recorded as cDNA or gDNA derived from T cells, B-cell-depleted T cells, or PBMCs.

There are 11 residues in the CDR3. V was shortened by 6 bases and J by 0 bases, with 5 bases between the two germline ends. The germline CDR1 and CDR2 sequences are SQVTM and ANQGSEA. Per the original data handling: Amplifying reference gene primers gave estimates of nucleated cell counts. Here immunoSEQ multiplex PCR was the method, and the copy in TCRdb shows in-frame clones only, minus some. The V and J calls and clone size are taken from that table; D and trimming were inferred from the DNA. The sample holds approximately 150,000 clones, 80% to 90% seen once. The genes are TRBV29-1 and TRBJ2-5; D is unresolved. The clonotype originates from a woman in her forties or fifties with acute or convalescent COVID-19. Sequencing was done on a sample of peripheral blood. The CDR3 sequence is CSVGYQETQYF. CDR3 nucleotide sequence: TGCAGCGTCGGGTACCAAGAGACCCAGTACTTC.